Sequencing of this TCR beta chain was carried out in a study of graft-versus-host responses after intestinal transplantation. Only in-frame clones appear in the TCRdb table, and some are missing; sequencing was by immunoSEQ multiplex PCR. Here the sample spans more than 9,000 clones, 80% to 90% being singletons. This CDR3 region has 15 residues. V lost 2 bases to trimming and J lost 0 bases, with 9 bases between them. Germline V lookup: CDR1 SGHDT, CDR2 YYEEEE. Graft tissue processing released intraepithelial and lamina propria lymphocytes. This sequence originates from a human patient who received an intestinal transplant, so some T cells may come from the graft donor. Sequenced material: ileum tissue, taken 700 to 850 days after intestinal transplantation. The chain employs TRBV5-6 and TRBJ2-1; possible D gene TRBD2, 5 bases. CDR3 sequence: CASSFPRDSYNEQFF. CDR3 nucleotide sequence: TGTGCCAGCAGCTTCCCCCGGGACTCCTACAATGAGCAGTTCTTC.